The 19 T cell receptor beta chains reported below all come from one sample, sequenced in a study of blood T cell repertoires in COVID-19. Clones were read by immunoSEQ multiplex PCR, and TCRdb kept only the in-frame ones, dropping some. Counted here are 340,000 or so clones, 87% occurring once; the ten biggest clones make up 1%. Material for sequencing was peripheral blood. These TCRs come from a man between 45 and 60 years old with active or convalescent COVID-19.

V gene TRBV5-1 combines with J gene TRBJ1-4, with unresolved D. V lost 1 base to trimming and J lost 5 bases, with 3 bases between them. The CDR3 loop spans 12 amino acids. Germline V CDR1 and CDR2: SGHRS, YFSETQ. DNA for the CDR3: TGCGCCAGCAGCTTGTCGAATGAAAAACTGTTTTTT. Amino acid sequence: CASSLSNEKLFF.

The chain's CDR3 is CASSLSGRDRYF. As DNA, the CDR3 is TGTGCCAGCAGCTTATCCGGGCGGGACCGGTACTTC. The chain has TRBV11-2 and TRBJ2-7; D possibly corresponds to TRBD2 (6 bases). In germline, CDR1 is SGHAT, CDR2 FQNNGV. The CDR3 runs 12 residues. Trimming stripped 2 bases from V and 12 bases from J, with 14 bases between.

The J gene is TRBJ1-1, the V gene TRBV6-4, with 8 nucleotides matching TRBD1. The CDR3 has 12 residues. Germline V gene lookup returns CDR1 MRHNA and CDR2 SNTAGT. Trimming at V came to 3 bases and at J to 11 bases, leaving 5 bases not matched to a gene. The chain's CDR3 is CASSEGQGRAFF. The CDR3 nucleotides read TGTGCCAGCAGTGAAGGACAGGGTCGTGCTTTCTTT.

This chain connects TRBV19 to TRBJ2-1, with 8 bases lining up with TRBD2. CDR1 is LNHDA and CDR2 is SQIVND in the germline V gene (reference sequence). This CDR3 is 19 amino acids long. The V segment lost 1 base and the J segment 1 base; nucleotides outside the gene matches: 12. CDR3 nucleotides: TGTGCCAGTAGTATAGGGAAGCGGGAGCCTTCCTTATCCTACAATGAGCAGTTCTTC. Its protein is CASSIGKREPSLSYNEQFF.

The V call is TRBV6-5, the J call TRBJ1-1; 7 bases are shared with TRBD1. The CDR3 totals 14 residues. Unmatched junction bases numbered 11, after V lost 5 bases and J lost 8 bases. Germline CDR1 reads MNHEY; CDR2 reads SVGAGI. This chain's CDR3 is CASSNSGGVGEAFF. CDR3 DNA: TGTGCCAGCAGTAATTCAGGGGGTGTGGGAGAAGCTTTCTTT.

The chain combines TRBV29-1 with TRBJ2-3, with a possible D match to TRBD1 (5 bases). Trimming took 6 bases from V and 1 from J, leaving 14 bases between them. The CDR3 is made up of 14 amino acids. The germline V gene has CDR1 SQVTM and CDR2 ANQGSEA. The chain's CDR3 is CSVRQSGRTDTQYF. Here the CDR3 DNA reads TGCAGCGTAAGACAGTCCGGACGCACAGATACGCAGTATTTT.

Here the CDR3 reads CASRRDRNMYEQYF. In DNA, the CDR3 is TGTGCCAGCAGGCGGGACAGAAACATGTACGAGCAGTACTTC. The chain employs TRBV6-5 and TRBJ2-7, with D possibly being TRBD1 (7 bases). This CDR3 spans 14 amino acids. Trimming took 6 bases from V and 4 from J, leaving 16 bases between them. Germline assignment: CDR1 MNHEY and CDR2 SVGAGI.

The gene calls are TRBV15 and TRBJ1-6; possibly TRBD1 for D (5 bases). Trimming left V 1 base short and J 10 bases short, with 14 bases between. This CDR3 is built from 15 residues. Germline V gene lookup returns CDR1 LNHNV and CDR2 YYDKDF (reference sequence). The CDR3 coding sequence is TGTGCCACCAGCAGAGTCCAGGGTAAAAGATCACCCCTCCACTTT. It encodes CATSRVQGKRSPLHF.

The chain recombines TRBV2 with TRBJ1-2, with 7 bases fitting TRBD1. V trimming: 5 bases; J trimming: 4 bases; junction bases outside the gene matches: 7. The CDR3 has 14 residues. The germline gives CDR1 SNHLY, CDR2 FYNNEI. The CDR3 bases are TGTGCCAGCAGTCGTATTGGGACAGTCTATGGCTACACCTTC. Protein: CASSRIGTVYGYTF.

This clone has just one count. This chain links TRBV6-6 with TRBJ1-5; possible D gene TRBD1, 5 bases. With 5 bases removed from V and 7 bases from J, the gap between germline ends came to 9 bases. This CDR3 is 12 amino acids long. Germline lookup yields CDR1 MNHNY and CDR2 SVGAGI (reference sequence). The CDR3 sequence is CASSHGGQPQHF. DNA of the CDR3: TGTGCCAGCAGTCACGGGGGGCAGCCCCAGCATTTT.

This sequence joins TRBV28 and TRBJ2-3, with D possibly matching TRBD1 (6 bases). CDR3 length: 14 residues. The germline V gene has CDR1 MDHEN and CDR2 SYDVKM. V gave up 5 bases and J gave up 0 bases, with 9 bases separating them. CDR3 DNA sequence: TGTGCCAGCAGTAGGGGACAAAGCACAGATACGCAGTATTTT. This sequence encodes CASSRGQSTDTQYF.

This clone was found a few times. V usage is TRBV5-4 and J usage is TRBJ2-1, with 10 bases matching TRBD2. Per germline, CDR1 SGHNT and CDR2 YYREEE (reference sequence). V lost 1 base and J lost 8; bases outside the gene matches: 9. This CDR3 spans 16 amino acids. Here the CDR3 DNA reads TGTGCCAGCAGCTTGTGGAGCCTAGCGGGAGCATATGAGCAGTTCTTC. Protein product: CASSLWSLAGAYEQFF.

This chain connects TRBV18 to TRBJ2-3; 8 positions match TRBD2. The CDR3 totals 16 residues. Losses at the gene ends were 6 bases for V and 1 base for J; bases not matched to a gene: 9. Germline values: CDR1 KGHSH, CDR2 LQKENI. CDR3 DNA sequence: TGTGCCAGCTCTCCAACTGCGGGGGGCCGCACAGATACGCAGTATTTT. This codes for CASSPTAGGRTDTQYF.

The chain links TRBV2 to TRBJ1-5; 9 nucleotides align to TRBD1. This CDR3 comprises 14 residues. J lost 5 bases, V lost 4 bases, and 3 bases had no gene match. Germline V gene data show CDR1 as SNHLY and CDR2 as FYNNEI. This chain's CDR3 is CASSGQGGHQPQHF. CDR3 DNA: TGTGCCAGCAGTGGACAGGGGGGTCATCAGCCCCAGCATTTT.

This chain joins TRBV5-1 and TRBJ1-6; D uncertain. CDR3 size: 17 residues. V lost 0 bases to trimming and J lost 0 bases, with 10 bases between them. Germline values: CDR1 SGHRS, CDR2 YFSETQ. The CDR3 coding sequence is TGCGCCAGCAGCTTGGCGGGGTCAAGCTCCTATAATTCACCCCTCCACTTT. Its translation is CASSLAGSSSYNSPLHF.

The V and J genes are TRBV2 and TRBJ2-3; D gene uncertain. CDR1 and CDR2 from the germline V gene are SNHLY and FYNNEI. The germline V and J ends were trimmed by 6 bases and 2 bases, with 18 bases remaining between them. The CDR3 covers 16 residues. CDR3 in amino acids: CASRAAPVKITDTQYF. The CDR3 coding sequence is TGTGCCAGCAGGGCTGCCCCTGTGAAGATCACAGATACGCAGTATTTT.

The chain recombines TRBV6-5 with TRBJ1-2; D gene uncertain. The V gene lost 6 bases and the J gene lost 4 bases, with 18 bases spanning the gap. The CDR3 runs to 15 residues. In germline, CDR1 is MNHEY, CDR2 SVGAGI. The CDR3 sequence: CASSASPNGAYGYTF. The CDR3 coding sequence is TGTGCCAGCAGCGCGAGTCCGAACGGAGCCTATGGCTACACCTTC.

The chain's CDR3 is CASSSRPGTSDFTDTQYF. CDR3 nucleotides: TGTGCCAGCAGCTCAAGGCCGGGGACTAGCGACTTCACAGATACGCAGTATTTT. V usage is TRBV9 and J usage is TRBJ2-3; 10 bases fit TRBD2. J gave up 2 bases and V 4 bases, and 13 bases lay outside the gene matches. Germline V gene lookup returns CDR1 SGDLS and CDR2 YYNGEE. The CDR3 has 18 residues.

This chain connects TRBV7-9 to TRBJ2-2, with D maybe TRBD1 (6 bases). Per germline, CDR1 SEHNR and CDR2 FQNEAQ (reference sequence). The CDR3 length is 14 residues. V shed 8 bases and J shed 2 bases, with 12 bases lying between them. CDR3 DNA sequence: TGTGCCAGCGTCACACAGGGAAACACCGGGGAGCTGTTTTTT. Its protein product is CASVTQGNTGELFF.